The T cell receptor beta chain under discussion was sequenced for a study of blood T cell repertoires in COVID-19. V lost 8 bases and J lost 4, with 11 bases in between. Germline values: CDR1 SEHNR, CDR2 FQNEAQ (reference sequence). The CDR3 runs to 12 residues. Some clones are missing from TCRdb's copy, which holds only in-frame ones; the method was immunoSEQ multiplex PCR. The sample lists fewer than 95,000 clones; nearly 90% were seen once. Specimen: peripheral blood. The chain uses TRBV7-9 and TRBJ2-5; a possible D gene is TRBD2 (5 bases). This receptor was obtained from a man aged 45 to 65 with acute or convalescent COVID-19. CDR3 region: CASGLAGETQYF. The CDR3 bases are TGTGCCAGCGGTCTGGCGGGAGAGACCCAGTACTTC.